The T cell receptor (beta chain) described here comes from a study of regulatory T cells in long-lasting Graves disease. Time point reported: newly diagnosed GD, antithyroid drugs for less than 3 months. The authors made the TCR library using RNA they extracted from PBMCs. This CDR3 contains 19 residues. V lost 4 bases and J lost 4, with 28 bases in between. Germline V gives CDR1 LGHNA, CDR2 YNFKEQ. To make TCR beta libraries, researchers used iRepertoire HTBI primers and Arm-PCR of CDR3 regions. TCRdb called the multiplex PCR reads again in MiXCR, with one record for every CDR3 protein. The sample contains approximately 400,000 distinct CDR3 sequences, around 14% of which appear only once. These data are also associated with another study on T cells in Graves' hyperthyroidism and ophthalmopathy. That source reports: Over 18 months, lack of ophthalmopathy progression marked Graves' hyperthyroidism as stable.

The sequencing used peripheral blood mononuclear cells (PBMCs), collected at new diagnosis, from a patient treated with antithyroid drugs. The receptor was isolated from a woman in her 30s with Graves disease. The rearrangement uses TRBV4-2 and TRBJ1-2; D possibly corresponds to TRBD1 (6 bases). The CDR3 here is CASSPGSNPLQGLFYGYTF. CDR3 sequence (DNA): TGTGCCAGCAGCCCCGGGAGCAATCCCTTACAGGGACTGTTCTATGGCTACACCTTC.